This TCR beta chain was identified during a study of T-cell reconstitution after alpha-beta-depleted transplantation in children. This clonotype was counted many times. Construction of the TCRbeta library involved unique molecular identifiers. From the PCR reads, TCRdb called clonotypes with MiXCR, one entry per CDR3 protein. The sample includes about 190,000 distinct CDR3 sequences, about 6.4% of them seen just once. The CDR3 length is 18 residues. Germline V gene lookup returns CDR1 DFQATT and CDR2 SNEGSKA (reference sequence). Unmatched junction bases numbered 17, after V lost 0 bases and J lost 7 bases.

This receptor was identified in a human donor who donated a stem cell graft to a child with Wiskott-Aldrich syndrome. The chain couples TRBV20-1 to TRBJ2-1, with 8 positions matching TRBD2. Sequencing used PBMCs from the stem cell graft donor, obtained from the stem cell graft. The DNA of the CDR3 is TGCAGTGCTAGAGAAAGATATACCGGGAGGGAGATAGCGAATGAGCAGTTCTTC. Encoded protein: CSARERYTGREIANEQFF.